Following are 22 T cell receptor beta chains from one sample sequenced in a study of control samples from healthy donors and cancer patients. TCRdb keeps only in-frame clones here, not all; method: immunoSEQ multiplex PCR. Found here are around 80,000 clones, roughly 88% of them singletons; the top ten hold around 6%. Sequencing used blood. These receptors were collected from a woman in her forties or fifties in good health.

This clone has just one count. The chain couples TRBV12-3 or TRBV12-4 to TRBJ1-2, with TRBD1 matching 7 bases. The CDR3 is 13 amino acids. After removal of 6 bases from V and 8 bases from J, the junction contained 9 bases not matched to a gene. The CDR3 sequence: CASSLDRDWGYTF. CDR3 nucleotides: TGTGCCAGCAGCCTTGACAGGGATTGGGGCTACACCTTC.

The chain combines TRBV29-1 with TRBJ1-2; D might be TRBD1 (6 bases). CDR1 and CDR2 from the germline V gene are SQVTM and ANQGSEA. Between the trimmed V and J ends, which lost 5 bases and 5 bases, there was a span of 18 bases. The CDR3 sequence is 14 residues long. CDR3 region: CSVSRTAFAYGYTF. The DNA for the CDR3 is TGCAGCGTTAGTCGGACAGCCTTTGCTTATGGCTACACCTTC.

This chain links TRBV7-2 with TRBJ2-3; D is undetermined. The CDR3 loop spans 15 amino acids. CDR1 SGHTA and CDR2 FQGNSA come from the germline V gene. Trimming stripped 4 bases from V and 0 bases from J, with 11 bases between. The CDR3 DNA reads TGTGCCAGCAGCTCCCAGGTTTCTAGCACAGATACGCAGTATTTT. Residues: CASSSQVSSTDTQYF.

V usage is TRBV30 and J usage is TRBJ2-7; TRBD2 matches at 8 bases. Germline CDR1 is GTSNPN and CDR2 is SVGIG (reference sequence). This CDR3 has 14 residues. The V segment lost 3 bases and the J segment 3 bases; nucleotides outside the gene matches: 7. The CDR3: CAWSPGGASYEQYF. CDR3 nucleotides: TGTGCCTGGAGCCCCGGGGGGGCCAGCTACGAGCAGTACTTC.

The gene calls are TRBV5-1 and TRBJ2-2; D call uncertain. Between the trimmed V and J ends, which lost 1 base and 0 bases, there was a span of 10 bases. The length of the CDR3 is 16 residues. CDR1 is SGHRS, CDR2 YFSETQ, per germline. CDR3 coding DNA: TGCGCCAGCAGCTTGTCACGGAGATCGAACACCGGGGAGCTGTTTTTT. Translation: CASSLSRRSNTGELFF.

This chain uses TRBV5-6 with TRBJ1-5; no reliable D call. The germline V and J ends were trimmed by 3 bases and 4 bases, with 17 bases remaining between them. Germline CDR1 and CDR2: SGHDT and YYEEEE. The CDR3 totals 16 residues. CDR3 bases: TGTGCCAGCAGCTCGATGGGTAGGCAGAGTAATCAGCCCCAGCATTTT. It specifies CASSSMGRQSNQPQHF.

The chain links TRBV7-2 to TRBJ1-2; D perhaps matches TRBD1 (6 bases). The germline CDR1 and CDR2 sequences are SGHTA and FQGNSA. With 4 bases removed from V and 7 bases from J, the gap between germline ends came to 19 bases. The CDR3 contains 15 residues. CDR3 amino acids: CASSYIGGGRGGYTF. The CDR3 DNA reads TGTGCCAGCAGCTACATAGGAGGGGGAAGGGGTGGCTACACCTTC.

This clone was observed a single time. The V and J genes are TRBV13 and TRBJ2-1; 10 nucleotides agree with TRBD2. CDR1 PRHDT and CDR2 FYEKMQ come from the germline V gene (reference sequence). V was clipped by 2 bases and J by 7 bases; unmatched bases: 17. This CDR3 spans 19 amino acids. The CDR3 spells CASSLRVLKRGGFLNEQFF. DNA of the CDR3: TGTGCCAGCAGCTTAAGGGTCCTGAAGCGGGGGGGTTTTCTAAATGAGCAGTTCTTC.

The chain links TRBV3-1 (or the pseudogene TRBV3-2) to TRBJ1-2, with 8 bases that match TRBD1. The V and J ends lost 4 bases and 3 bases, in that order; junction bases with no gene match: 10. Germline lookup yields CDR1 LGHDT and CDR2 YNNKEL (reference sequence). This CDR3 has 16 residues. The DNA of the CDR3 is TGTGCCAGCAGCCCTCGAGCAGGGGGCAAGTACTATGGCTACACCTTC. Amino acids: CASSPRAGGKYYGYTF.

CDR3 sequence reads: CASSLDSNYGYTF. The CDR3 nucleotides read TGCGCCAGCAGCTTGGACAGCAACTATGGCTACACCTTC. The chain links TRBV5-1 to TRBJ1-2, with D uncertain. The germline gives CDR1 SGHRS, CDR2 YFSETQ. This CDR3 has 13 residues. V shed 0 bases and J shed 2 bases, with 5 bases lying between them.

This chain connects TRBV7-7 to TRBJ2-1, with TRBD2 matching over 13 bases. This CDR3 contains 17 residues. CDR1 SSHAT and CDR2 FNYEAQ come from the germline V gene (reference sequence). V trimming: 2 bases; J trimming: 5 bases; junction bases outside the gene matches: 6. The chain's CDR3 is CASSLRLAGGINNEQFF. The CDR3 nucleotides are TGTGCCAGCAGCTTAAGACTAGCGGGGGGTATCAACAATGAGCAGTTCTTC. Variable domain in full (rest from reference TRBV7-7 and TRBJ2-1): GAGVSQSPRYKVTKRGQDVTLRCDPISSHATLYWYQQALGQGPEFLTYFNYEAQPDKSGLPSDRFSAERPEGSISTLTIQRTEQRDSAMYRCASSLRLAGGINNEQFFGPGTRLTVL.

The chain links TRBV27 to TRBJ2-7; tentative D call: TRBD2 (5 bases). The CDR3 extends over 13 amino acids. CDR1 and CDR2 from the germline V gene are MNHEY and SMNVEV (reference sequence). Deletions cut 0 bases from V and 6 bases from J, with 9 bases between. This CDR3 reads CASSLSPGVEQYF. The DNA of the CDR3 is TGTGCCAGCAGTTTATCACCCGGGGTCGAGCAGTACTTC.

The chain links TRBV18 to TRBJ2-1, with D hard to call. V lost 4 bases to trimming and J lost 2 bases, with 12 bases between them. The germline V gene encodes CDR1 KGHSH and CDR2 LQKENI. CDR3 length: 15 amino acids. The CDR3 nucleotides read TGTGCCAGCTCACTCTCCGGATGGGCCTACAATGAGCAGTTCTTC. It yields the protein CASSLSGWAYNEQFF.

The chain combines TRBV2 with TRBJ2-4; a weak D match, TRBD2 (5 bases). The V gene's germline CDR1 is SNHLY and CDR2 FYNNEI. With 9 bases removed from V and 0 bases from J, the gap between germline ends came to 9 bases. The CDR3 is 13 residues long. The CDR3 DNA is TGTGCCAGTCGGGATACAGCCAAAAACATTCAGTACTTC. Its translation is CASRDTAKNIQYF.

The chain joins TRBV10-2 to TRBJ1-5, with D unclear. Trimming removed 5 bases from V and 2 bases from J, with 4 bases in between. The germline V gene encodes CDR1 WSHSY and CDR2 SAAADI. CDR3 length equals 12 residues. The CDR3 loop is CASSQGNQPQHF. CDR3 DNA: TGCGCCAGCAGTCAAGGCAATCAGCCCCAGCATTTT.

J is TRBJ2-7 and V is TRBV6-2 or TRBV6-3, with 13 bases aligning to TRBD2. There are 19 residues in the CDR3. CDR1 is MNHEY, CDR2 SVGEGT, per germline. V shed 0 bases, J shed 0 bases, and the junction held 8 bases outside the gene matches. The CDR3 DNA reads TGTGCCAGCAGTTACTCGGGACTAGCGGGGACCTTCTTCTCCTACGAGCAGTACTTC. It yields the protein CASSYSGLAGTFFSYEQYF.

A single count supports this clone. This chain joins TRBV25-1 and TRBJ2-6; a possible D gene is TRBD1 (5 bases). Germline assignment: CDR1 MGHDK and CDR2 SYGVNS. The CDR3 is 16 amino acids. Deletions cut 3 bases from V and 0 bases from J, with 9 bases between. CDR3 nucleotide sequence: TGTGCCAGCAGTGATGACAGCTACTCTGGGGCCAACGTCCTGACTTTC. It is translated as CASSDDSYSGANVLTF.

The rearrangement links TRBV3-1 (or the pseudogene TRBV3-2) to TRBJ1-1; possible D gene TRBD1, 5 bases. Germline CDR1 is LGHDT and CDR2 is YNNKEL (reference sequence). Trimming stripped 5 bases from V and 11 bases from J, with 18 bases between. The CDR3 loop spans 13 amino acids. The CDR3 loop reads CASSETGRGDAFF. DNA for the CDR3: TGTGCCAGCAGCGAAACAGGTAGGGGTGATGCTTTCTTT.

V gene TRBV6-5 combines with J gene TRBJ1-5; D is uncertain. The germline V gene has CDR1 MNHEY and CDR2 SVGAGI. The CDR3 sequence is 13 residues long. Trimming stripped 0 bases from V and 9 bases from J, with 9 bases between. CDR3 nucleotides: TGTGCCAGCAGTTACTCGTCCGGTGGGCCCCAGCATTTT. As protein: CASSYSSGGPQHF.

The chain employs TRBV2 and TRBJ2-1, with a tentative D call TRBD2 (5 bases). V shed 5 bases and J shed 4 bases, with 12 bases lying between them. Germline V gene sequence: CDR1 SNHLY, CDR2 FYNNEI. The CDR3 sequence is 14 residues long. CDR3 region: CASSPLAGYNEQFF. CDR3 DNA sequence: TGTGCCAGCAGTCCCCTAGCTGGTTACAATGAGCAGTTCTTC.

The chain employs TRBV24-1 and TRBJ1-2; D remains ambiguous. CDR3 length: 12 residues. Germline CDR1 KGHDR, CDR2 SFDVKD. Trimming cost V 3 bases and J 1 base, with 2 bases left between them. DNA of the CDR3: TGTGCCACCAGTGATAGTAACTATGGCTACACCTTC. Encoded protein: CATSDSNYGYTF.

The chain has TRBV2 and TRBJ1-2; D uncertain. The V gene lost 0 bases and the J gene lost 4 bases, with 12 bases spanning the gap. Germline assignment: CDR1 SNHLY and CDR2 FYNNEI. The CDR3 is 15 amino acids. The CDR3, as DNA: TGTGCCAGCAGTGAAGCGTCCTTAGGAACCTATGGCTACACCTTC. Its protein is CASSEASLGTYGYTF. The full variable domain, rest sourced from reference TRBV2 and TRBJ1-2, is EPEVTQTPSHQVTQMGQEVILRCVPISNHLYFYWYRQILGQKVEFLVSFYNNEISEKSEIFDDQFSVERPDGSNFTLKIRSTKLEDSAMYFCASSEASLGTYGYTFGSGTRLTVV.